This T cell receptor beta chain was identified during a study of identical twins. Using its own MiXCR run on the 5' RACE reads, TCRdb lists one record per CDR3 protein. The sample has some 730,000 distinct CDR3 sequences; around a sixth are singletons. The V end lost 0 bases, the J end lost 4 bases, and 8 bases lay between the germline ends. CDR1 and CDR2 from the germline V gene are ENHRY and SYGVKD. The CDR3 length is 14 residues. These data were also reused for a study on T cells expressing NK-cell markers. Turning to that study: Dominant NKG2C+ clonotypes made up roughly 1.0-8% of CD8+ T cells in roughly 6 donors.

Sequences were obtained from PBMCs. The chain combines TRBV10-3 with TRBJ2-3, with D tentatively TRBD1 (6 bases). The receptor was derived from a woman between 18 and 29 years old in good health. CDR3 sequence (DNA): TGTGCCATCAGTGAGTCGGGGGCCCCAGATACGCAGTATTTT. Protein product: CAISESGAPDTQYF.